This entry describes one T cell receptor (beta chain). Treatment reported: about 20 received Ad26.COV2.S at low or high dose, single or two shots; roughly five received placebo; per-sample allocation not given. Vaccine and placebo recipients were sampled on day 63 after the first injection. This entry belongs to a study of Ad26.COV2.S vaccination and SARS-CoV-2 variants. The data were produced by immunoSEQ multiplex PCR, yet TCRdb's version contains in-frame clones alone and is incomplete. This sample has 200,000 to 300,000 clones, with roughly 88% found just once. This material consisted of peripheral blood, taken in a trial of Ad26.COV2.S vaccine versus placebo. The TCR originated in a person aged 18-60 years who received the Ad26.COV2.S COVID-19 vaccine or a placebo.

CDR3 in DNA: TGTGCCAGCAGTTTATTGGGACAGGGCAATCAGCCCCAGCATTTT. Its translation is CASSLLGQGNQPQHF. The rearrangement joins TRBV28 to TRBJ1-5; the match to TRBD1 covers 8 bases. Germline CDR1 MDHEN, CDR2 SYDVKM. The CDR3 covers 15 residues. The J segment lost 2 bases and the V segment lost 1 base, leaving 1 base of the junction unmatched.